This T cell receptor (beta chain) derives from a study of T cell changes during pregnancy in multiple sclerosis (dated by TCRdb to the late 2010s). About the investigation overall: The study examined how the T cell repertoire changed over the course of pregnancy in women with multiple sclerosis.

Including cysteine and phenylalanine, the CDR3 has 13 amino acids. Left in the record is the CDR3 DNA by itself, 39 bases read in frame from the first base. V and J are trimmed by 7 bases and 6 bases, and the gene matches miss 9 bases of the junction. CDR1 and CDR2 were assigned from the germline V gene as SGDLS and YYNGEE. The library came from the immunoSEQ multiplex PCR assay. In its TCRdb copy, this immuneACCESS table keeps in-frame sequences only and misses some clones. Where compared with another copy, unresolved V genes explain less than half of these, and the others have no known cause. Counted in this sample were 90,000 to 120,000 clones; about nine tenths of them appeared once. In total, the top ten clones hold less than 0.9% of the sample. This clone was observed once. Its antigen specificity is not known. The sample holds no much larger clone one base away, and base qualities are not on file.

The source is a female donor in good health, enrolled as a control in a pregnancy study. The sequence joins TRBV9 to TRBJ1-2; 7 bases in the middle match TRBD1. Here the sequenced sample was peripheral blood, taken in the third trimester of pregnancy. The CDR3 protein: CASRRDSLDGYTF. The nucleotide sequence reads as follows: TGTGCCAGCCGACGGGACAGCCTCGATGGCTACACCTTC.